This paragraph covers one T cell receptor beta chain sequence. Its antigen remains unidentified. The sample is drawn from a study of blood T cells in healthy people across ages. Total RNA amounts of at least 5 micrograms were extracted per sample. Through a sample-barcoded 5' primer and a J-beta primer mix, a second PCR was run for 7 to 11 cycles. Every single cDNA molecule received a tag from a template-switch adaptor with 12 random nucleotides. One entry per CDR3 protein results from TCRdb running MiXCR on the 5' RACE reads. This sample yields fewer than 800,000 distinct CDR3 sequences, of which about 30% are seen a single time; 15% belongs to the top ten. The study, taken as a whole, reports: Calculation of diversity from one million T cells yielded estimates considered to be underestimates. Older age went with lower TCR beta diversity per million T cells, in a roughly linear way.

V lost 10 bases and J lost 0; bases outside the gene matches: 3. The CDR3 contains 13 residues. The TCR comes from a woman of 80 years or more in good health. The source material was blood. The chain couples TRBV12-3 or TRBV12-4 to TRBJ1-3, with TRBD1 matching 7 bases. CDR3 in DNA: TGTGCCAATACAGGGGTCTCTGGAAACACCATATATTTT. Its translation is CANTGVSGNTIYF.